Below are 30 T cell receptor beta chains sequenced from a single sample in a study of T cells in Graves' hyperthyroidism and ophthalmopathy. TCR beta CDR3 sequences were amplified from RNA transcripts. A set of HTBI primers served as the primers for a first-round RT-PCR of the TCR CDR3. In TCRdb, the multiplex PCR reads were re-called with MiXCR into one record per CDR3 protein. The data contain 530,000 or so distinct CDR3 sequences, approximately 17% of them singletons. The sample consisted of blood. The origin of the receptors is a woman under 30 with Graves' ophthalmopathy.

The chain is built from TRBV7-2 and TRBJ1-1; D gene ambiguous. CDR3 length equals 13 residues. The germline V and J ends were trimmed by 4 bases and 8 bases, with 14 bases remaining between them. Germline loops: CDR1 SGHTA, CDR2 FQGNSA. The CDR3 reads CASSSPGRPEAFF. Here the CDR3 DNA reads TGTGCCAGCAGCTCGCCAGGTCGTCCCGAAGCTTTCTTT. Drawing the rest from reference TRBV7-2 and TRBJ1-1, the complete variable domain is GAGVSQSPSNKVTEKGKDVELRCDPISGHTALYWYRQSLGQGLEFLIYFQGNSAPDKSGLPSDRFSAERTGGSVSTLTIQRTQQEDSAVYLCASSSPGRPEAFFGQGTRLTVV.

This clonotype was recorded at least ten times. This chain links TRBV7-9 with TRBJ1-5; TRBD1 might be the D (5 bases). The CDR3 has 14 residues. CDR1 and CDR2 (germline): SEHNR, FQNEAQ (reference sequence). V lost 6 bases and J 1 base, leaving 10 bases between the germline ends. The CDR3 DNA reads TGTGCCAGCAGTAACGGGGCAAGCAATCAGCCCCAGCATTTT. It yields the protein CASSNGASNQPQHF. The variable domain in full, completed from reference TRBV7-9 and TRBJ1-5, reads DTGVSQNPRHKITKRGQNVTFRCDPISEHNRLYWYRQTLGQGPEFLTYFQNEAQLEKSRLLSDRFSAERPKGSFSTLEIQRTEQGDSAMYLCASSNGASNQPQHFGDGTRLSIL.

This clonotype was detected a few times. This sequence joins TRBV15 and TRBJ2-1; possibly TRBD2 for D (5 bases). V was clipped by 3 bases and J by 8 bases, with 14 bases between them. The CDR3 is 14 residues long. Germline V gene sequence: CDR1 LNHNV, CDR2 YYDKDF (reference sequence). CDR3 in DNA: TGTGCCACCAGCAGCATGGCGGGTTGGGATGAGCAGTTCTTC. It is translated as CATSSMAGWDEQFF.

The table lists this clonotype with many counts. The V call is TRBV6-1, the J call TRBJ1-6; 11 nucleotides align to TRBD1. The CDR3 extends over 16 amino acids. The V and J ends lost 3 bases and 6 bases, in that order; junction bases with no gene match: 4. Germline V gene data show CDR1 as MNHNS and CDR2 as SASEGT. The CDR3 DNA reads TGTGCCAGCAGTGATGGAGGGACAGGGGGTAATTCACCCCTCCACTTT. Its translation is CASSDGGTGGNSPLHF.

This chain uses TRBV7-2 with TRBJ1-3, with TRBD1 matching over 7 bases. The CDR3 consists of 16 residues. V was pared by 5 bases and J by 7 bases, with 14 bases of the junction left unmatched. Germline V gives CDR1 SGHTA, CDR2 FQGNSA. The CDR3 protein is CASSQERQGQMNTIYF. Written as DNA, the CDR3 is TGTGCCAGCAGCCAAGAGAGACAGGGCCAAATGAACACCATATATTTT.

At least ten counts were recorded for this clonotype. The V call is TRBV2, the J call TRBJ1-6; TRBD1 might be the D (6 bases). Trimming stripped 8 bases from V and 0 bases from J, with 8 bases between. The CDR3 is 14 residues long. The V gene's germline CDR1 is SNHLY and CDR2 FYNNEI. CDR3 residues: CASGQSSYNSPLHF. CDR3 in DNA: TGTGCCAGCGGACAGAGCTCCTATAATTCACCCCTCCACTTT.

There are many counts of this clonotype. CDR3 nucleotide sequence: TGTGCCAGCAGCCAAGGGGGGACAGGGTTCATGAACACTGAAGCTTTCTTT. This codes for CASSQGGTGFMNTEAFF. The chain is built from TRBV3-1 and TRBJ1-1; TRBD1 matches 9 bases. CDR1 LGHDT and CDR2 YNNKEL come from the germline V gene (reference sequence). This CDR3 is 17 amino acids long. The junction had 6 bases not matched to a gene; V was cut back by 1 base and J by 0 bases.

The chain uses TRBV20-1 and TRBJ2-7, with D possibly TRBD1 on 6 matching bases. Per germline, CDR1 DFQATT and CDR2 SNEGSKA (reference sequence). V was shortened by 1 base and J by 3 bases, with 13 bases between the two germline ends. The CDR3 spans 14 residues. Written as DNA, the CDR3 is TGCAGTGCTAGAGTAGGGCAGGGGCACTACGAGCAGTACTTC. Translating it yields CSARVGQGHYEQYF.

The chain is built from TRBV5-4 and TRBJ2-7, with a weak D call TRBD1 (6 bases). With 0 bases removed from V and 3 bases from J, the gap between germline ends came to 16 bases. The CDR3 extends over 16 amino acids. Germline values: CDR1 SGHNT, CDR2 YYREEE (reference sequence). For the CDR3, the DNA is TGTGCCAGCAGCTTGGACAGGGACCCCCGTGTCTACGAGCAGTACTTC. Translation: CASSLDRDPRVYEQYF.

This clonotype was counted between two and nine times. The V gene is TRBV13, the J gene TRBJ2-2; maybe TRBD2 (5 bases). Trimming shortened V by 4 bases and J by 5 bases, and 14 bases separated the two germline ends. Germline V gives CDR1 PRHDT, CDR2 FYEKMQ (reference sequence). The CDR3 extends over 15 amino acids. CDR3 in DNA: TGTGCCAGCAGCTGGAACGAGGGATGGACCGGGGAGCTGTTTTTT. This gives the protein CASSWNEGWTGELFF.

This clonotype was counted ten times or more. The gene calls are TRBV11-2 and TRBJ1-5; D uncertain. This CDR3 comprises 14 residues. In germline, CDR1 is SGHAT, CDR2 FQNNGV. V lost 3 bases and J lost 0, with 6 bases in between. The CDR3: CASSLTDSNQPQHF. The CDR3 region has the DNA TGTGCCAGCAGCTTGACGGATAGCAATCAGCCCCAGCATTTT.

This clonotype occurred a few times. V and J are TRBV30 and TRBJ1-2, with D unclear. CDR1 is GTSNPN, CDR2 SVGIG, per germline (reference sequence). The CDR3 has 14 amino acids. V lost 2 bases and J lost 8, with 18 bases in between. In DNA, the CDR3 is TGTGCCTGGAGTCCACGCAACCCTCTAGGAGGCTACACCTTC. Amino acid sequence: CAWSPRNPLGGYTF.

For this clonotype: A read error is possible here, since a much larger clone lies one base away. The chain joins TRBV7-2 to TRBJ1-1, with TRBD1 as a possible D gene (5 bases). The CDR3 is made up of 15 amino acids. V lost 5 bases to trimming and J lost 2 bases, with 15 bases between them. Per the germline V gene, CDR1 is SGHTA and CDR2 is FQGNSA. The CDR3: CASSGGTDGNTEAFF. In nucleotides, the CDR3 is TGTGCCAGCAGCGGGGGGACGGATGGCAACACTGAAGCTTTCTTT. Looking up the rest from reference TRBV7-2 and TRBJ1-1 gives the full variable domain: GAGVSQSPSNKVTEKGKDVELRCDPISGHTALYWYRQSLGQGLEFLIYFQGNSAPDKSGLPSDRFSAERTGGSVSTLTIQRTQQEDSAVYLCASSGGTDGNTEAFFGQGTRLTVV.

There are many counts of this clonotype. This rearrangement joins TRBV7-9 to TRBJ2-1; 14 nucleotides align to TRBD2. V gave up 7 bases and J gave up 5 bases; unmatched junction bases: 7. The CDR3 extends over 16 amino acids. Germline V gene lookup returns CDR1 SEHNR and CDR2 FQNEAQ (reference sequence). The CDR3 DNA is TGTGCCAGCACTCGCCTGGGACTAGCGGGAGACAATGAGCAGTTCTTC. Translated: CASTRLGLAGDNEQFF. Drawing the rest from reference TRBV7-9 and TRBJ2-1, the complete variable domain is DTGVSQNPRHKITKRGQNVTFRCDPISEHNRLYWYRQTLGQGPEFLTYFQNEAQLEKSRLLSDRFSAERPKGSFSTLEIQRTEQGDSAMYLCASTRLGLAGDNEQFFGPGTRLTVL.

On this clonotype: At one end the junction does not follow the germline gene, possibly because of a read error. The chain is built from TRBV12-3 or TRBV12-4 and TRBJ1-1, with 8 bases fitting TRBD1. This CDR3 contains 14 residues. The CDR3, as DNA: TGTGCCGGCAGTCTGGGACAGGCGAACACTGAAGCTTTCTTT. Translation gives CAGSLGQANTEAFF.

This clonotype showed up just a few times. The V gene is TRBV11-2, the J gene TRBJ2-2, with no clear D. V was trimmed by 4 bases and J by 1 base, leaving 13 bases between them. This CDR3 comprises 16 residues. CDR1 and CDR2 (germline): SGHAT, FQNNGV. Here the CDR3 DNA reads TGTGCCAGCAGCTCCCCTTTTAAGCGGAACACCGGGGAGCTGTTTTTT. It is translated as CASSSPFKRNTGELFF. The whole variable domain, remainder taken from reference TRBV11-2 and TRBJ2-2, is EAGVAQSPRYKIIEKRQSVAFWCNPISGHATLYWYQQILGQGPKLLIQFQNNGVVDDSQLPKDRFSAERLKGVDSTLKIQPAKLEDSAVYLCASSSPFKRNTGELFFGEGSRLTVL.

This chain links TRBV19 with TRBJ2-1, with unresolved D. Germline V gene data show CDR1 as LNHDA and CDR2 as SQIVND (reference sequence). V was cut by 1 base and J by 7 bases, with 5 bases left in between. This CDR3 comprises 12 residues. The CDR3 nucleotides read TGTGCCAGTAGTATAGTCGTGAATGAGCAGTTCTTC. Protein product: CASSIVVNEQFF.

There are many counts of this clonotype. The chain has TRBV28 and TRBJ1-2; possible D gene TRBD1, 5 bases. Looked up from germline, CDR1 is MDHEN and CDR2 is SYDVKM. The V end lost 6 bases, the J end lost 4 bases, and 21 bases lay between the germline ends. The CDR3 runs to 16 residues. CDR3 loop: CASRPGAGTASYGYTF. For the CDR3, the DNA is TGTGCCAGCAGACCCGGGGCCGGGACGGCTAGCTATGGCTACACCTTC.

This clonotype was found many times. V gene TRBV12-3 or TRBV12-4 combines with J gene TRBJ1-1; TRBD1 aligns across 7 bases. This CDR3 is 15 amino acids long. Trimming cost V 5 bases and J 1 base; bases outside gene matches: 7. The CDR3 protein is CASSPTGTSNTEAFF. DNA of the CDR3: TGTGCCAGCAGTCCGACAGGGACCTCGAACACTGAAGCTTTCTTT.

In this sample, this clonotype turned up a few times. V usage is TRBV29-1 and J usage is TRBJ1-2; D gene uncertain. Trimming pared 5 bases from V and 8 bases from J, leaving 12 bases between. The CDR3 spans 11 residues. Germline assignment: CDR1 SQVTM and CDR2 ANQGSEA. The DNA for the CDR3 is TGCAGCGTTCGTTTACGGGAGGGCTACACCTTC. As protein: CSVRLREGYTF.

This clonotype was picked up many times. The chain has TRBV30 and TRBJ2-1; D possibly corresponds to TRBD1 (5 bases). With 0 bases removed from V and 4 bases from J, the gap between germline ends came to 7 bases. The CDR3 totals 13 residues. The germline V gene has CDR1 GTSNPN and CDR2 SVGIG (reference sequence). The CDR3, as DNA: TGTGCCTGGAGTGTGACAGTTTACAATGAGCAGTTCTTC. The encoded protein is CAWSVTVYNEQFF.

The rearrangement links TRBV28 to TRBJ1-1, with 11 bases that match TRBD1. Germline-derived CDR1 and CDR2 are MDHEN and SYDVKM. V dropped 3 bases and J dropped 10; count of bases not matched to a gene: 13. The CDR3 spans 16 residues. The CDR3 sequence: CASSLIGWTGGEVAFF. CDR3 in DNA: TGTGCCAGCAGTTTGATTGGGTGGACAGGGGGCGAGGTAGCTTTCTTT.

This clonotype was seen repeatedly, ten times or more. The V call is TRBV27, the J call TRBJ2-1, with 9 bases fitting TRBD1. V lost 1 base, J lost 9 bases, and 13 bases stayed unmatched. CDR3 length: 17 residues. In germline, CDR1 is MNHEY, CDR2 SMNVEV (reference sequence). CDR3 loop: CASSLLGWGTGTIEQFF. DNA for the CDR3: TGTGCCAGCAGTTTATTAGGTTGGGGGACAGGGACTATTGAGCAGTTCTTC.

This clonotype was detected a few times. The chain employs TRBV9 and TRBJ1-4; D possibly corresponds to TRBD1 (6 bases). V dropped 3 bases and J dropped 0 bases, with 12 bases sitting between them. Germline CDR1 reads SGDLS; CDR2 reads YYNGEE. The CDR3 runs to 16 residues. The CDR3 spells CASSAGHTTTNEKLFF. The CDR3 nucleotides read TGTGCCAGCAGCGCGGGACACACGACAACTAATGAAAAACTGTTTTTT.

This clonotype was detected a few times. V gene TRBV6-5 combines with J gene TRBJ1-2; 8 nucleotides line up with TRBD1. The CDR3 covers 20 residues. V lost 2 bases, J lost 1 base, and 18 bases stayed unmatched. Germline CDR1 and CDR2: MNHEY and SVGAGI. The CDR3 DNA is TGTGCCAGCAGTTACGGGTTCTTCAGGGGGCGAACGGATTTTAACTATGGCTACACCTTC. As protein: CASSYGFFRGRTDFNYGYTF.

The rearrangement uses TRBV12-3 or TRBV12-4 and TRBJ1-5, with D maybe TRBD1 (6 bases). The CDR3 consists of 13 residues. Between the trimmed V and J ends, which lost 5 bases and 5 bases, there was a span of 10 bases. CDR3 DNA: TGTGCCAGCAGTCCAAGGACAGATCAGCCCCAGCATTTT. It yields the protein CASSPRTDQPQHF.

This clonotype appeared a few times. The chain couples TRBV10-3 to TRBJ1-4; D gene unclear. From germline, CDR1 is ENHRY and CDR2 SYGVKD. The CDR3 totals 15 residues. The V and J ends lost 4 bases and 3 bases respectively, with 12 bases between them. CDR3 sequence: CAISVGNRANEKLFF. The DNA of the CDR3 is TGTGCCATCAGTGTGGGAAATAGAGCTAATGAAAAACTGTTTTTT.

This clonotype was detected many times. The genes are TRBV3-1 and TRBJ1-1; D might be TRBD1 (5 bases). The CDR3 runs 13 residues. Germline V CDR1 and CDR2: LGHDT, YNNKEL (reference sequence). Trimming took 5 bases from V and 4 from J, leaving 11 bases between them. The CDR3 region is CASSAAGSTEAFF. DNA of the CDR3: TGTGCCAGCAGCGCAGCAGGGTCCACTGAAGCTTTCTTT.

This chain links TRBV6-1 with TRBJ2-7; TRBD1 matches at 7 bases. This CDR3 is built from 14 residues. Unmatched junction bases numbered 4, after V lost 5 bases and J lost 0 bases. Germline V CDR1 and CDR2: MNHNS, SASEGT. This CDR3 reads CASSTTGDSYEQYF. The DNA of the CDR3 is TGTGCCAGCAGTACCACAGGGGACTCCTACGAGCAGTACTTC.

The table lists this clonotype with many counts. The CDR3 nucleotides are TGTGCCTGGGGAGCGGGCGCCTACGAGCAGTACTTC. Translation: CAWGAGAYEQYF. The chain carries TRBV30 and TRBJ2-7, with D perhaps TRBD2 (6 bases). The CDR3 is made up of 12 amino acids. V was cut by 5 bases and J by 2 bases, with 10 bases left in between. Germline lookup yields CDR1 GTSNPN and CDR2 SVGIG (reference sequence).